Ten or more counts support the clone carrying this T cell receptor (beta chain). The entry originates in a study of regulatory T cells in long-lasting Graves disease. Overall study context: The study enrolled newly diagnosed Graves' patients on antithyroid drugs under 3 months.

Time point reported: newly diagnosed GD, antithyroid drugs for less than 3 months. The TCR library used RNA extracted from PBMCs. V lost 5 bases and J 0 bases, leaving 17 bases between the germline ends. Germline CDR1 SNHLY, CDR2 FYNNEI. There are 17 residues in the CDR3. The TCR beta library used iRepertoire HTBI primers with Arm-PCR amplification of CDR3. Using its own MiXCR run on the multiplex PCR reads, TCRdb lists one record per CDR3 protein. This sample yields roughly 560,000 distinct CDR3 sequences, of which 9.5% to 15% are seen a single time; 7.5% to 9% belongs to the top ten. These data were likewise used in another study, on T cells in Graves' hyperthyroidism and ophthalmopathy.

This material consisted of peripheral blood mononuclear cells (PBMCs), taken at new diagnosis, from a patient treated with antithyroid drugs. The chain uses TRBV2 and TRBJ1-5; D is ambiguous. The receptor was isolated from a young woman with Graves disease. This CDR3 is CASSTLRSSYSNQPQHF. DNA of the CDR3: TGTGCCAGCAGTACGCTACGTTCAAGCTATAGCAATCAGCCCCAGCATTTT.